Reported below is one T cell receptor (beta chain). Its antigen remains unidentified. Treatment reported: oral pan-JAK inhibitor, 5-10 mg twice daily. From alopecia areata patients, lesional scalp punch biopsies and peripheral blood were collected. Following extraction, RNA underwent reverse transcription to cDNA, which served as the sequencing template. The repertoire was sequenced with immunoSEQ multiplex PCR; TCRdb's copy has only in-frame clones and lacks some. The table shows about 270,000 clones, with around 64% occurring only once. Deletions cut 7 bases from V and 1 base from J, with 11 bases between. Germline V CDR1 and CDR2: SNHLY, FYNNEI. The CDR3 contains 13 residues. The source of the sample is a study of CD8+ T cells in alopecia areata. Across the study: Tofacitinib continued for 6 to 18 months and was then withheld for 6 months. Study observations and caveats: Because one nonresponder was included, the link of baseline CD8+ expansion to response is considered uncertain. Persistence of many expanded lesional clones was seen in scalp and blood during tofacitinib.

The sequence came from a human donor with alopecia areata. Sequenced material: CD4+ T cells sorted from blood, taken at week 52, from a patient treated with tofacitinib. The chain joins TRBV2 to TRBJ2-7; possible D gene TRBD2, 6 bases. The CDR3 region is CASNPGTSYEQYF. CDR3 in DNA: TGTGCCAGCAATCCCGGGACTTCCTACGAGCAGTACTTC.